This record covers a single TCR beta chain. This entry comes from a study of blood T cell repertoires in COVID-19. Across the whole study: Sources were T cells, B-cell-depleted T cells, or PBMCs; the material itself was cDNA or gDNA.

The table came from immunoSEQ multiplex PCR; TCRdb's copy has only in-frame clones and leaves some out. The sample carries some 180,000 clones, 65% to 90% recorded once. Germline CDR1 is LNHDA and CDR2 is SQIVND (reference sequence). Trimming shortened V by 3 bases and J by 2 bases, and 16 bases separated the two germline ends. The CDR3 has 16 amino acids. Participants came from around 25 US areas, aged about 18 to 100 years. Which cohort a participant joined came from the clinical history participants gave. This clonotype originated in a woman between 55 and 75 years old with acute COVID-19. The sample comprised PBMCs or T cells enriched from blood (not recorded which). The chain joins TRBV19 to TRBJ2-5; D is possibly TRBD2 (7 bases). The CDR3 here is CASSILGGARQETQYF. Here the CDR3 DNA reads TGTGCCAGTAGTATTCTGGGGGGGGCTCGGCAAGAGACCCAGTACTTC.